This T cell receptor (beta chain) is drawn from a study of cytomegalovirus exposure and HLA in healthy donors. Study-level points and caveats: Researchers counted around 180 TCR beta chains as cytomegalovirus-associated. For most TCR beta V segments, an earlier analysis put the productive rate at about 90% or about 30% of the time. Within a later analysis, the majority of CMV-associated TCR beta chains appeared HLA-restricted.

Unrecorded immune exposures were likely, despite nominal health at sampling. Trimming took 8 bases from V and 2 from J, leaving 15 bases between them. Germline V CDR1 and CDR2: LGHNT, FRNRAP. This CDR3 region has 14 residues. Researchers ran the PCR with 60 Vbeta and 13 Jbeta primers. Assay used: immunoSEQ multiplex PCR; TCRdb lists only in-frame clones, some missing. The listing contains 130,000 or so clones. To note about this clone: Its antigen is still unknown.

The chain links TRBV12-5 to TRBJ2-5; D not resolved. The clonotype was recovered from a woman aged 40-49 years in good health and CMV-seropositive. The sequencing input was PBMCs. The CDR3 DNA reads as TGTGCTAGTACTACGGATTTAAGACAAGAGACCCAGTACTTC. It encodes CASTTDLRQETQYF.